These T cell receptor beta chains were read from a single sample in a study of siplizumab effects on memory and regulatory T cells. The method was immunoSEQ multiplex PCR; TCRdb's version includes in-frame clones alone and lacks a portion of them. Among tens of thousands of clones, approximately 95% were seen once, and the ten largest hold approximately 17%. The source material was CD8+ T cells sorted from blood. The receptors were gathered from a human donor in good health. The CDR3 runs from the conserved cysteine through the conserved F or W. D genes are given only for firm matches. Clone size is not always given. Where it is, it says once, few, many or a class for expanded clones.

cdr3_aa: CATSSLAGPDTQYF
cdr3_nt: TGTGCCACCAGTTCCCTAGCGGGCCCAGATACGCAGTATTTT
v_call: TRBV15
j_call: TRBJ2-3
clone_size: -
d_call: TRBD2

cdr3_aa: CASSTHPENTEAFF
cdr3_nt: TGTGCCAGTAGTACCCACCCAGAGAACACTGAAGCTTTCTTT
v_call: TRBV19
j_call: TRBJ1-1
clone_size: -
d_call: -

cdr3_aa: CASLGARHTDTQYF
cdr3_nt: TGTGCCAGCTTAGGAGCAAGACACACAGATACGCAGTATTTT
v_call: TRBV7-8
j_call: TRBJ2-3
clone_size: -
d_call: -

cdr3_aa: CASRPGVTTDTQYF
cdr3_nt: TGTGCCAGCCGGCCGGGGGTGACCACAGATACGCAGTATTTT
v_call: TRBV6-1
j_call: TRBJ2-3
clone_size: once
d_call: -

cdr3_aa: CATRRGTEAFF
cdr3_nt: TGTGCCACCCGAAGAGGGACTGAAGCTTTCTTT
v_call: TRBV19
j_call: TRBJ1-1
clone_size: -
d_call: -

cdr3_aa: CASSLEYSSSYEQYF
cdr3_nt: TGTGCCAGCAGCCTTGAGTACTCCAGCTCCTACGAGCAGTACTTC
v_call: TRBV27
j_call: TRBJ2-7
clone_size: -
d_call: -

cdr3_aa: CASSVLGGSNQPQHF
cdr3_nt: TGTGCCAGCAGTGTCCTCGGGGGTAGCAATCAGCCCCAGCATTTT
v_call: TRBV27
j_call: TRBJ1-5
clone_size: -
d_call: -

cdr3_aa: CASSIEGISADTQYF
cdr3_nt: TGTGCCAGTAGTATAGAAGGGATTTCCGCAGATACGCAGTATTTT
v_call: TRBV19
j_call: TRBJ2-3
clone_size: -
d_call: -

cdr3_aa: CASSFSALNTEAFF
cdr3_nt: TGTGCCAGCAGTTTTTCTGCGCTAAACACTGAAGCTTTCTTT
v_call: TRBV27
j_call: TRBJ1-1
clone_size: -
d_call: -

cdr3_aa: CASSGERQGRTDTQYF
cdr3_nt: TGTGCCAGCAGTGGGGAACGACAGGGGCGCACAGATACGCAGTATTTT
v_call: TRBV6-1
j_call: TRBJ2-3
clone_size: -
d_call: TRBD1

cdr3_aa: CASSLTRSGSYEQYF
cdr3_nt: TGTGCCAGCAGCTTGACGAGGTCTGGCTCCTACGAGCAGTACTTC
v_call: TRBV5-5
j_call: TRBJ2-7
clone_size: -
d_call: -

cdr3_aa: CASSKADFDDLRDSYEQYF
cdr3_nt: TGTGCCAGCAGCAAAGCAGATTTCGACGACCTCAGGGACTCCTACGAGCAGTACTTC
v_call: TRBV21-1
j_call: TRBJ2-7
clone_size: -
d_call: -

cdr3_aa: CASSPLGSGRETQYF
cdr3_nt: TGCGCCAGCAGCCCTCTTGGGAGCGGGAGAGAGACCCAGTACTTC
v_call: TRBV5-1
j_call: TRBJ2-5
clone_size: -
d_call: TRBD2

cdr3_aa: CASSLGSGSWYNEQFF
cdr3_nt: TGTGCCAGCAGCTTAGGTTCCGGGAGCTGGTACAATGAGCAGTTCTTC
v_call: TRBV7-8
j_call: TRBJ2-1
clone_size: -
d_call: -

cdr3_aa: CASSSGTLDYGYTF
cdr3_nt: TGTGCCAGCAGCTCCGGGACCCTTGACTATGGCTACACCTTC
v_call: TRBV7-8
j_call: TRBJ1-2
clone_size: -
d_call: -

cdr3_aa: CASSVAKLAGIQTQYF
cdr3_nt: TGTGCCAGCAGCGTAGCTAAACTAGCGGGAATACAGACCCAGTACTTC
v_call: TRBV9
j_call: TRBJ2-5
clone_size: -
d_call: TRBD2

cdr3_aa: CASSSSGSEQFF
cdr3_nt: TGCGCCAGCAGCTCTAGCGGGAGTGAGCAGTTCTTC
v_call: TRBV4-1
j_call: TRBJ2-1
clone_size: once
d_call: TRBD2

cdr3_aa: CASIPTARPGNYEQYF
cdr3_nt: TGTGCCAGCATACCTACCGCTAGACCGGGGAACTACGAGCAGTACTTC
v_call: TRBV16
j_call: TRBJ2-7
clone_size: -
d_call: -

cdr3_aa: CASSYTKKDISYEQYF
cdr3_nt: TGTGCCAGCAGTTACACAAAGAAGGACATTTCCTACGAGCAGTACTTC
v_call: TRBV6-6
j_call: TRBJ2-7
clone_size: -
d_call: -

cdr3_aa: CASSSGRRNTGELFF
cdr3_nt: TGTGCCAGCAGTAGTGGGAGACGGAACACCGGGGAGCTGTTTTTT
v_call: TRBV9
j_call: TRBJ2-2
clone_size: -
d_call: -

cdr3_aa: CASTGAAYEQYF
cdr3_nt: TGTGCCAGCACCGGGGCCGCCTACGAGCAGTACTTC
v_call: TRBV27
j_call: TRBJ2-7
clone_size: -
d_call: -

cdr3_aa: CASSLSSPDHQPQHF
cdr3_nt: TGTGCCAGCAGTTTATCGTCCCCTGACCACCAGCCCCAGCATTTT
v_call: TRBV27
j_call: TRBJ1-5
clone_size: -
d_call: -

cdr3_aa: CASRGQSNTEAFF
cdr3_nt: TGTGCCAGCAGGGGACAGTCGAACACTGAAGCTTTCTTT
v_call: TRBV6-4
j_call: TRBJ1-1
clone_size: -
d_call: TRBD1

cdr3_aa: CASIATSGDPDTQYF
cdr3_nt: TGTGCCAGCATTGCGACTAGCGGGGACCCAGATACGCAGTATTTT
v_call: TRBV6-1
j_call: TRBJ2-3
clone_size: once
d_call: TRBD2

cdr3_aa: CASSLSQGWTEAFF
cdr3_nt: TGTGCCAGCAGCTTATCCCAGGGATGGACTGAAGCTTTCTTT
v_call: TRBV11-2
j_call: TRBJ1-1
clone_size: -
d_call: -

cdr3_aa: CASSFTPNEERHTDTQYF
cdr3_nt: TGTGCCAGCAGCTTCACCCCAAATGAGGAGCGGCACACAGATACGCAGTATTTT
v_call: TRBV7-6
j_call: TRBJ2-3
clone_size: -
d_call: -

cdr3_aa: CASSSRESTGLNTEAFF
cdr3_nt: TGTGCCAGCAGCTCCAGGGAATCAACAGGGTTGAACACTGAAGCTTTCTTT
v_call: TRBV7-9
j_call: TRBJ1-1
clone_size: once
d_call: -

cdr3_aa: CASSFDSSSYNEQFF
cdr3_nt: TGTGCCAGCAGCTTCGACTCCAGCTCCTACAATGAGCAGTTCTTC
v_call: TRBV11-2
j_call: TRBJ2-1
clone_size: -
d_call: -

cdr3_aa: CASTPSSGTSGRVSYNEQFF
cdr3_nt: TGTGCCAGTACCCCCTCTTCCGGGACTAGCGGGAGAGTTTCCTACAATGAGCAGTTCTTC
v_call: TRBV19
j_call: TRBJ2-1
clone_size: -
d_call: TRBD2

cdr3_aa: CASSLVSWQGGNEQFF
cdr3_nt: TGTGCCAGCAGCTTAGTCTCTTGGCAGGGGGGGAATGAGCAGTTCTTC
v_call: TRBV7-8
j_call: TRBJ2-1
clone_size: -
d_call: -

cdr3_aa: CASSEQGTLADTQYF
cdr3_nt: TGTGCCAGCAGCGAACAGGGGACCCTGGCAGATACGCAGTATTTT
v_call: TRBV9
j_call: TRBJ2-3
clone_size: once
d_call: TRBD1

cdr3_aa: CASSPGTGSLYIYGYTF
cdr3_nt: TGCGCCAGCAGCCCTGGGACAGGGTCTTTATATATCTATGGCTACACCTTC
v_call: TRBV4-1
j_call: TRBJ1-2
clone_size: once
d_call: TRBD1

cdr3_aa: CASSETKMGVEQYF
cdr3_nt: TGTGCCAGCAGTGAAACAAAAATGGGGGTCGAGCAGTACTTC
v_call: TRBV6-1
j_call: TRBJ2-7
clone_size: -
d_call: -